This T cell receptor beta chain was identified in a study of shared clonotypes between healthy human individuals. Background on the study: Each donor had three CD4 naive, three CD4 memory, two CD8 naive and one CD8 memory plate. The study's findings and limits: Some clonotypes were shared by all four sorted-subset donors, while others were not shared. The non-shared ones had lower generation probabilities than the shared ones.

Of note for this clone: Its specificity is unknown.

CD45RO negativity and positive selection for CCR7 defined naive CD8 cells, a population that excluded terminally differentiated effector memory CD45RA+ cells. HIV-negative, healthy adults without recent acute infections or vaccinations were the donors. The input for sorted-subset replicate PCRs was 200 ng DNA, some 30,000 T cell genomes. Data came from immunoSEQ multiplex PCR; TCRdb stores just in-frame clones and leaves some out. This table holds hundreds of thousands of clones, approximately 96% found once. The ends were cut back, 0 bases at V and 7 bases at J, with 13 bases in the middle. From germline, CDR1 is GTSNPN and CDR2 SVGIG (reference sequence). CDR3 length: 13 amino acids.

The chain joins TRBV30 to TRBJ2-7; D uncertain. The material sequenced was naive CD8+ T cells sorted from blood. This sequence originates from a woman aged 30 to 39 in good health. The chain's CDR3 is CAWSVGPRFEQYF. CDR3 DNA sequence: TGTGCCTGGAGTGTAGGCCCCAGGTTTGAGCAGTACTTC.